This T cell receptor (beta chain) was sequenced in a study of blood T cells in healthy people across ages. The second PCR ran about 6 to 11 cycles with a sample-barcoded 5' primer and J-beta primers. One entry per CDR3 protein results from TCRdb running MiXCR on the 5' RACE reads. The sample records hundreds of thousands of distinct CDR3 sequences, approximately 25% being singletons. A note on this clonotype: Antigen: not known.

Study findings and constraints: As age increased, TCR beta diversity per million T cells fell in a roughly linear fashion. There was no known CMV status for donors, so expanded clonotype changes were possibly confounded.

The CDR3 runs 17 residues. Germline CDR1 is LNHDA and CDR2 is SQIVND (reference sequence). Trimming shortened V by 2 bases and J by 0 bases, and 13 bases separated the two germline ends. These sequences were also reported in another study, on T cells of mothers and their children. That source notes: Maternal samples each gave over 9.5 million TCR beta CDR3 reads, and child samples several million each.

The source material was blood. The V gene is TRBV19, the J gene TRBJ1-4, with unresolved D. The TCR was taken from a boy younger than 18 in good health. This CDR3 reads CASSISWSLATNEKLFF. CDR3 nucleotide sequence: TGTGCCAGTAGTATATCCTGGAGCCTTGCAACTAATGAAAAACTGTTTTTT.